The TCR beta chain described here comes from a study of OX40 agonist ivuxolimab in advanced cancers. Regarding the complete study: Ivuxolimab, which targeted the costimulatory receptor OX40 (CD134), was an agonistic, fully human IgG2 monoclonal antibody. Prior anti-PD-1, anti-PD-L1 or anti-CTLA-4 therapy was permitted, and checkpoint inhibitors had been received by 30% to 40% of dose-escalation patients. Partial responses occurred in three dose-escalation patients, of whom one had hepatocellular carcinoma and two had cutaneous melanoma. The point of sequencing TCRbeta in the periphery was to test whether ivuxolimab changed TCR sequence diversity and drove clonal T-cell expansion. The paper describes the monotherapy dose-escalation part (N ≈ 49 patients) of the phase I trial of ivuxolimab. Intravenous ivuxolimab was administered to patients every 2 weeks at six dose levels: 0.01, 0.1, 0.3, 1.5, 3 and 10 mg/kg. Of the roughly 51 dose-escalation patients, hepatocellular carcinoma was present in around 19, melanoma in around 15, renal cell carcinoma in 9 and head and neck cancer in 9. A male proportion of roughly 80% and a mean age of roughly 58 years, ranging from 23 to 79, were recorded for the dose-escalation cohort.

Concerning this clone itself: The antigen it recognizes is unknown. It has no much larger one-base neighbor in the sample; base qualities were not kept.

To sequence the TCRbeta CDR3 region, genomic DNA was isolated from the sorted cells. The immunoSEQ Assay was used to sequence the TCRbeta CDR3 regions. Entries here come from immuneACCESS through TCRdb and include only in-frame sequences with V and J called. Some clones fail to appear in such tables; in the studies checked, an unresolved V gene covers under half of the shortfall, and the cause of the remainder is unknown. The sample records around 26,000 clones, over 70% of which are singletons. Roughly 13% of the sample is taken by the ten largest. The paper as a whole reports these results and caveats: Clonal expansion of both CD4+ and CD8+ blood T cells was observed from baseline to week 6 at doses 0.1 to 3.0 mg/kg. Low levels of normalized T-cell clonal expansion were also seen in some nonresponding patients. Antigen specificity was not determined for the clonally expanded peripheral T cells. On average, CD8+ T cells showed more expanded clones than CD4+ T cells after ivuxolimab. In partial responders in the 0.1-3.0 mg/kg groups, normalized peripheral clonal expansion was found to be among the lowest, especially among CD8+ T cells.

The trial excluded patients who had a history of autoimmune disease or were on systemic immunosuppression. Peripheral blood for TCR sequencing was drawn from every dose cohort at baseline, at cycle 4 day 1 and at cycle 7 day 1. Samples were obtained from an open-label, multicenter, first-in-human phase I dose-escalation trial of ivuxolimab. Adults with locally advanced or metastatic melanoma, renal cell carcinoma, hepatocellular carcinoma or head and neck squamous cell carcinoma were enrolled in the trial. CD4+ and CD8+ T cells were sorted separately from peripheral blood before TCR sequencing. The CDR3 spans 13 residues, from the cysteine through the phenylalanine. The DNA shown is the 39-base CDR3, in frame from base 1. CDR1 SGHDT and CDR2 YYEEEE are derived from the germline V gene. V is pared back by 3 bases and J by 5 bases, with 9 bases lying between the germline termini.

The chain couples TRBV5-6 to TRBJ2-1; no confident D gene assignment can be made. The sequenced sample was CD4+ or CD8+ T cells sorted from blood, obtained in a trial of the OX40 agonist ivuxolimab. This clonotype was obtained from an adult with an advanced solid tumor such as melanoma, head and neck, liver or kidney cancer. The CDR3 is CASSYNRNNEQFF. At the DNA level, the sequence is TGTGCCAGCAGCTACAACAGAAACAATGAGCAGTTCTTC. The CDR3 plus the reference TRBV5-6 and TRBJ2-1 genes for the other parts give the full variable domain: DAGVTQSPTHLIKTRGQQVTLRCSPKSGHDTVSWYQQALGQGPQFIFQYYEEEERQRGNFPDRFSGHQFPNYSSELNVNALLLGDSALYLCASSYNRNNEQFFGPGTRLTVL.